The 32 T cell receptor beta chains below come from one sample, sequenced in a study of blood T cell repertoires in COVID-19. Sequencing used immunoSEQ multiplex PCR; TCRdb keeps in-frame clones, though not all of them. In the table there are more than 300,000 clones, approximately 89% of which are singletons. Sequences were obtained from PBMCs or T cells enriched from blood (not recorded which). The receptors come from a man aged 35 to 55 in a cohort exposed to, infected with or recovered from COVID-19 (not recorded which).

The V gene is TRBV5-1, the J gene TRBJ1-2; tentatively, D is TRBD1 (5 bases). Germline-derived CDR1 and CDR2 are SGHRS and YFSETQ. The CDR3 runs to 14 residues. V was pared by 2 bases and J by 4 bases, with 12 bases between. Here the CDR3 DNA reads TGCGCCAGCAGCTTTACCGACAGCCTCTATGGCTACACCTTC. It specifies CASSFTDSLYGYTF.

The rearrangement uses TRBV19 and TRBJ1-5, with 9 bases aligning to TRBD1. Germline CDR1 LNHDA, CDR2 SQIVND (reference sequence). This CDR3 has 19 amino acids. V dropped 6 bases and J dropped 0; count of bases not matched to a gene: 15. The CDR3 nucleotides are TGTGCCAGTAGCCCGCCCCGGGACAGGGCTCCCTATAGCAATCAGCCCCAGCATTTT. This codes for CASSPPRDRAPYSNQPQHF.

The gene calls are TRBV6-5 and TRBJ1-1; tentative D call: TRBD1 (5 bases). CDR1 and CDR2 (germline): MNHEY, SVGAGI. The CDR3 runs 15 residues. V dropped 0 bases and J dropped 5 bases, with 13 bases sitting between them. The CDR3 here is CASSYSTVMRTEAFF. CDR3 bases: TGTGCCAGCAGTTACTCGACAGTAATGAGGACTGAAGCTTTCTTT.

CDR3 bases: TGTGCCATCAGTCTTAGACAGGGGGCGAAAAGCGGGAGACGTGTTAGCAATGAGCAGTTCTTC. Its translation: CAISLRQGAKSGRRVSNEQFF. This chain connects TRBV10-3 to TRBJ2-1; 10 bases map to TRBD1. V trimming: 5 bases; J trimming: 6 bases; junction bases outside the gene matches: 25. CDR3 length: 21 residues. From germline, CDR1 is ENHRY and CDR2 SYGVKD.

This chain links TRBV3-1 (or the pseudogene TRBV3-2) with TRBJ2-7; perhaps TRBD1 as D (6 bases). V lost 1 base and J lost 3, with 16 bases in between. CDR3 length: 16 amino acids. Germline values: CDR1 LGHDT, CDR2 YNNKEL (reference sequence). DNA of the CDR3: TGTGCCAGCAGCCAAGCCCCACAGGGAAGCCACTACGAGCAGTACTTC. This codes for CASSQAPQGSHYEQYF.

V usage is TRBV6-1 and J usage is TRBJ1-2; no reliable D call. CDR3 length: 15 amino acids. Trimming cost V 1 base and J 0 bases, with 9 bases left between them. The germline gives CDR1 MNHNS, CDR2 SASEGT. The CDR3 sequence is CASSEGRLPNYGYTF. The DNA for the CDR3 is TGTGCCAGCAGTGAAGGCAGGCTTCCTAACTATGGCTACACCTTC.

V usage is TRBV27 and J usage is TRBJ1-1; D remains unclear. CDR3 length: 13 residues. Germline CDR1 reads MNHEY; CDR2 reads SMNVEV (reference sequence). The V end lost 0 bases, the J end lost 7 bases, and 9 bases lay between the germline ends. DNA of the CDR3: TGTGCCAGCAGTTTATCGAGGGTTGGTGAAGCTTTCTTT. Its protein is CASSLSRVGEAFF.

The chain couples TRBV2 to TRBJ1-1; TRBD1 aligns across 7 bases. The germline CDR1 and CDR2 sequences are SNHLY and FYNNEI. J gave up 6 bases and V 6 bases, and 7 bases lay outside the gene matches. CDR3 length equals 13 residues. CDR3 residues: CASRALGTAEAFF. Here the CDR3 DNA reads TGTGCCAGCAGGGCACTTGGGACAGCTGAAGCTTTCTTT.

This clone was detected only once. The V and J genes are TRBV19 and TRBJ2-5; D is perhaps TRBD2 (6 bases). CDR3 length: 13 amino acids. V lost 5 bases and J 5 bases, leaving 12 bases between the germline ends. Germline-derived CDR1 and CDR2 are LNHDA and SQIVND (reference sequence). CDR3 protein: CASSRGGRETQYF. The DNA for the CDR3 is TGTGCCAGTAGTCGGGGTGGGAGGGAGACCCAGTACTTC.

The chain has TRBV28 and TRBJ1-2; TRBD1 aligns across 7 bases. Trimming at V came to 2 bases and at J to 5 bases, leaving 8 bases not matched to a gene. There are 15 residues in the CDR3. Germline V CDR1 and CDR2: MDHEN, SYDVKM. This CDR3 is CASSLATGDVYGYTF. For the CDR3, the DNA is TGTGCCAGCAGTTTAGCCACAGGGGACGTTTATGGCTACACCTTC.

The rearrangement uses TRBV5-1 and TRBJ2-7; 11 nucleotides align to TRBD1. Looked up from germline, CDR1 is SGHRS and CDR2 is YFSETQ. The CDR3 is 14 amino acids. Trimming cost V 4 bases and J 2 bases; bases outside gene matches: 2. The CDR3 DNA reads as TGCGCCAGCAGCAGGACAGGGGGCACCTACGAGCAGTACTTC. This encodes CASSRTGGTYEQYF.

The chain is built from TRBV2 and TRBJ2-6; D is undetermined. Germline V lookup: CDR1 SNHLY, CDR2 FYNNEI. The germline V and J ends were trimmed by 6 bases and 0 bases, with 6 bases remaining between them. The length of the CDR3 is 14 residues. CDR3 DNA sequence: TGTGCCAGCAGCTACAGCTCTGGGGCCAACGTCCTGACTTTC. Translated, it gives CASSYSSGANVLTF.

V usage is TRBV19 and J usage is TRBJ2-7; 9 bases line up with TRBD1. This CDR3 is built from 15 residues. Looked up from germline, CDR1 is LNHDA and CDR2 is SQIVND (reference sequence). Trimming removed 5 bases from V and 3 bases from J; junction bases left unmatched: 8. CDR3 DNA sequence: TGTGCCAGTAGTTTTCCGGGACAGGGATACTACGAGCAGTACTTC. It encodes CASSFPGQGYYEQYF.

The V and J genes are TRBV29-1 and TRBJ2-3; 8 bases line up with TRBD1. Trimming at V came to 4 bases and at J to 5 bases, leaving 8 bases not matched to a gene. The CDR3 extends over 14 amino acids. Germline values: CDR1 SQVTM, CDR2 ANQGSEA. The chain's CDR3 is CSVGQGLIGDTQYF. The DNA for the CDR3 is TGCAGCGTTGGACAGGGGTTAATAGGAGATACGCAGTATTTT.

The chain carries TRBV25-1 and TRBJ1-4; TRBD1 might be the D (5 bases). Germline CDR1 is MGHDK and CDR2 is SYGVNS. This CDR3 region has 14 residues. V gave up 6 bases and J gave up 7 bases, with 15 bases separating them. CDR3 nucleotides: TGTGCCAGCAGGGGTCAGGGAAAGGGTGAAAAACTGTTTTTT. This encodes CASRGQGKGEKLFF.

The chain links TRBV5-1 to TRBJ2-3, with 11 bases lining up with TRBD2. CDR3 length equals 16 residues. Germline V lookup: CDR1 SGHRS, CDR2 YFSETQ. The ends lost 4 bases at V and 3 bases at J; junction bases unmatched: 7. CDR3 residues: CASSVLAGVKTDTQYF. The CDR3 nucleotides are TGCGCCAGCAGCGTACTAGCGGGAGTTAAGACAGATACGCAGTATTTT.

CDR3 region: CASSEASGSLATIYF. The CDR3 nucleotides are TGTGCCAGCAGTGAAGCGTCCGGGAGCCTAGCCACCATATATTTT. J is TRBJ1-3 and V is TRBV2; D not resolved. The V end was cut by 0 bases, the J end by 9 bases, with 15 bases between. Germline values: CDR1 SNHLY, CDR2 FYNNEI. The CDR3 runs 15 residues.

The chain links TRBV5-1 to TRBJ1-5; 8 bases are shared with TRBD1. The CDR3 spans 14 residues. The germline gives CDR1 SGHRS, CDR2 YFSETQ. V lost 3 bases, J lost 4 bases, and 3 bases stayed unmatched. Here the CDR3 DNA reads TGCGCCAGCAGCTGGGACAGGAAGAATCAGCCCCAGCATTTT. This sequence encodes CASSWDRKNQPQHF.

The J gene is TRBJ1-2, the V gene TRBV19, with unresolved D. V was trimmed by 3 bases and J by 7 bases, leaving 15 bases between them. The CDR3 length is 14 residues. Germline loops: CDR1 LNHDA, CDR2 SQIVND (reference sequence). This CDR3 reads CASSIIGLNTGYTF. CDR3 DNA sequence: TGTGCCAGTAGTATTATCGGACTCAACACTGGCTACACCTTC.

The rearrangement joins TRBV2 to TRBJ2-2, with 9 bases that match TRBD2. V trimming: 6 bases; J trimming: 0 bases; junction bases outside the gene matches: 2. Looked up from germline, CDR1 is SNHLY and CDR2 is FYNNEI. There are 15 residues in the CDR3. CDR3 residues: CASRTSGANTGELFF. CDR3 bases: TGTGCCAGCAGGACTAGCGGTGCGAACACCGGGGAGCTGTTTTTT.

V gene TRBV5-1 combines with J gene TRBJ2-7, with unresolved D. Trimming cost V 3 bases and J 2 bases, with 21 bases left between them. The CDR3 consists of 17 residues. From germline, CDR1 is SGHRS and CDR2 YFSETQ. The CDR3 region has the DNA TGCGCCAGCAGCTCAAACACACAGACCGCCTTAACCTACGAGCAGTACTTC. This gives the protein CASSSNTQTALTYEQYF.

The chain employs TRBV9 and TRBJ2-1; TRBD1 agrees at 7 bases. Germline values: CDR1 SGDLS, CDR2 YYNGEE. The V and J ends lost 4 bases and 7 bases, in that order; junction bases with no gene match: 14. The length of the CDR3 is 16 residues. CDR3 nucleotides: TGTGCCAGCAGCCCTCAAGACAGGGTGGGGAGTAATGAGCAGTTCTTC. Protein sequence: CASSPQDRVGSNEQFF.

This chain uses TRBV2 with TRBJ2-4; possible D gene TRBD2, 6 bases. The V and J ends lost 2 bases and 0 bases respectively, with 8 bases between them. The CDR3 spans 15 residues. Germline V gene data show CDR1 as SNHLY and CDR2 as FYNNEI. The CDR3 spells CASSERGGAKNIQYF. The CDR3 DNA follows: TGTGCCAGCAGTGAACGGGGAGGAGCCAAAAACATTCAGTACTTC.

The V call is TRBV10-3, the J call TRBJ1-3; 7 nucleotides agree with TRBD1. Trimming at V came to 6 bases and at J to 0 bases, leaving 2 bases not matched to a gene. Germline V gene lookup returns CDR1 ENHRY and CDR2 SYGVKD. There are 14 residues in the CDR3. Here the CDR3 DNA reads TGTGCCATCAGCTCAGGGGGCTCTGGAAACACCATATATTTT. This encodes CAISSGGSGNTIYF.

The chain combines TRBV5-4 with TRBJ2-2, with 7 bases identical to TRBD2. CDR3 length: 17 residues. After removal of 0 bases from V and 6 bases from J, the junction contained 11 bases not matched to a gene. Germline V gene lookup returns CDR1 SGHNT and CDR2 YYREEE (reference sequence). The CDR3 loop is CASSLALSSGIAGELFF. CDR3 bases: TGTGCCAGCAGCTTGGCGTTGTCCAGCGGGATTGCCGGGGAGCTGTTTTTT.

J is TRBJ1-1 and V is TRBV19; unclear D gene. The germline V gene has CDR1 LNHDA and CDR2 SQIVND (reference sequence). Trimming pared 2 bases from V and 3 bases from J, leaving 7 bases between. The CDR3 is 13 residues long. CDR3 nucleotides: TGTGCCAGTAGTATAAGTTACTACACTGAAGCTTTCTTT. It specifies CASSISYYTEAFF.

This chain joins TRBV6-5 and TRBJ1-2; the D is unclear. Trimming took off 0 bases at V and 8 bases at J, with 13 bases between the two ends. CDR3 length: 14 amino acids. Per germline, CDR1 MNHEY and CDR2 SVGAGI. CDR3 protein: CASSYSRAGGGYTF. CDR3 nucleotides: TGTGCCAGCAGTTACTCTAGGGCAGGAGGCGGCTACACCTTC.

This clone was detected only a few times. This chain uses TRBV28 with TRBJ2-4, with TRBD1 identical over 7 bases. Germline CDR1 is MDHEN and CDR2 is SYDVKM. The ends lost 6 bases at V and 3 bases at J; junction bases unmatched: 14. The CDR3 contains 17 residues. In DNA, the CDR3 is TGTGCCAGCAGCCTCCGAGAGGGGGCTCGGGACAAAAACATTCAGTACTTC. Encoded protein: CASSLREGARDKNIQYF. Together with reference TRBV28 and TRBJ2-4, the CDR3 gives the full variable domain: DVKVTQSSRYLVKRTGEKVFLECVQDMDHENMFWYRQDPGLGLRLIYFSYDVKMKEKGDIPEGYSVSREKKERFSLILESASTNQTSMYLCASSLREGARDKNIQYFGAGTRLSVL.

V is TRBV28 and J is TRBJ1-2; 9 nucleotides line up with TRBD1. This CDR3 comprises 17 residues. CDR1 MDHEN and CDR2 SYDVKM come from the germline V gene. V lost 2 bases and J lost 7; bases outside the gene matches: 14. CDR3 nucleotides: TGTGCCAGCAGTTTACTCCTGGGACAGGGAGCCTGGGCTGGCTACACCTTC. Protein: CASSLLLGQGAWAGYTF.

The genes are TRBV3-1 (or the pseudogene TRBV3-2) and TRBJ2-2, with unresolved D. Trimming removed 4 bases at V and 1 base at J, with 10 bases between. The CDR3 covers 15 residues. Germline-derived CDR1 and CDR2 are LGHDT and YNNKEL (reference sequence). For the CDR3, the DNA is TGTGCCAGCAGCCCCCCGAGGCGGAACACCGGGGAGCTGTTTTTT. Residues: CASSPPRRNTGELFF.

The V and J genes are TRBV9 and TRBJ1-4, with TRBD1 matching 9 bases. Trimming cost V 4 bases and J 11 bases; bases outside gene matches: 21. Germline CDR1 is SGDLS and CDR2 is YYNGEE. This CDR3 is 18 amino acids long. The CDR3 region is CASSPRENRGRVSDKLFF. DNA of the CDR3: TGTGCCAGCAGCCCGAGGGAGAACAGGGGGCGGGTTTCAGACAAACTGTTTTTT. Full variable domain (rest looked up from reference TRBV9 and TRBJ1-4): DSGVTQTPKHLITATGQRVTLRCSPRSGDLSVYWYQQSLDQGLQFLIQYYNGEERAKGNILERFSAQQFPDLHSELNLSSLELGDSALYFCASSPRENRGRVSDKLFFGSGTQLSVL.

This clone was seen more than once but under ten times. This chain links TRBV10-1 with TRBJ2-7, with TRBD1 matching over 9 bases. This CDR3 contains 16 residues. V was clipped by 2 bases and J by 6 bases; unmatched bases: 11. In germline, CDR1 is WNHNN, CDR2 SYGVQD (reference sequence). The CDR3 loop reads CASSEAPTGGMSEQYF. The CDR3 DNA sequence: TGCGCCAGCAGTGAGGCCCCGACAGGGGGTATGAGCGAGCAGTACTTC.